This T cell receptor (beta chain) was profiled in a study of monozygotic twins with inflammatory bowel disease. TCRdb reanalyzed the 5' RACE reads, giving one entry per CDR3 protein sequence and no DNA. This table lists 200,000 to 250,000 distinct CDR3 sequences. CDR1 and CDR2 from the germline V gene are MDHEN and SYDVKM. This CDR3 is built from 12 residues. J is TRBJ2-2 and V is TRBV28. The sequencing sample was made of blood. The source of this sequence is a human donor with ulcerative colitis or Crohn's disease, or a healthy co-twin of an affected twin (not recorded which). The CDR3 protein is CASRQRTGELFF.